The sequence of this TCR beta chain was determined in a study of blood T cells in healthy people across ages. The CDR3 has 16 residues. V was cut by 3 bases and J by 1 base, with 15 bases left in between. Germline V gene data show CDR1 as LNHNV and CDR2 as YYDKDF (reference sequence). This clonotype was recorded a few times. Alongside a J-beta primer mix, a sample-barcoded 5' primer served in a second PCR lasting 7 to 11 cycles. With 12 random nucleotides, a template-switch adaptor tagged each individual cDNA molecule. TCRdb ran MiXCR on the 5' RACE reads and lists one entry per CDR3 protein. Altogether about 1 million distinct CDR3 sequences are present, approximately 26% being singletons, with the ten largest covering around 0.75%. In addition, the sample was reused for a study of T cells of mothers and their children. That study adds: Mother-child pairs who were related displayed a slightly higher overlap than unrelated pairs, a difference that was non-significant.

The TCR originated in a girl aged 2-10 years in good health. Sequencing was carried out using blood. The rearrangement joins TRBV15 to TRBJ1-1; D is possibly TRBD1 (5 bases). The CDR3 coding sequence is TGTGCCACCAGCAGCATCTCCGGGACCGAGAACACTGAAGCTTTCTTT. Its protein product is CATSSISGTENTEAFF. The whole variable domain, filled in from reference TRBV15 and TRBJ1-1, reads DAMVIQNPRYQVTQFGKPVTLSCSQTLNHNVMYWYQQKSSQAPKLLFHYYDKDFNNEADTPDNFQSRRPNTSFCFLDIRSPGLGDTAMYLCATSSISGTENTEAFFGQGTRLTVV.